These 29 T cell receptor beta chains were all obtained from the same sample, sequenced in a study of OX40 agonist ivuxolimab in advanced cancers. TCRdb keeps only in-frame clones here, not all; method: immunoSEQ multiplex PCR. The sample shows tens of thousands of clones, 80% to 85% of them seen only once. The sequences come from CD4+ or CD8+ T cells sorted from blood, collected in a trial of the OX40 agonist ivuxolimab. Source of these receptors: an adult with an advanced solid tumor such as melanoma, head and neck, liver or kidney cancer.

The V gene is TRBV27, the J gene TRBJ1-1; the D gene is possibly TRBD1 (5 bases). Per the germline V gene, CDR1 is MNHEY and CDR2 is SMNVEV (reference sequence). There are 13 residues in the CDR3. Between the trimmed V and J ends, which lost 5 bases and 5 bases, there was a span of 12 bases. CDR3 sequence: CASSPQGNTEAFF. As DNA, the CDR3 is TGTGCCAGCAGTCCCCAGGGAAATACTGAAGCTTTCTTT.

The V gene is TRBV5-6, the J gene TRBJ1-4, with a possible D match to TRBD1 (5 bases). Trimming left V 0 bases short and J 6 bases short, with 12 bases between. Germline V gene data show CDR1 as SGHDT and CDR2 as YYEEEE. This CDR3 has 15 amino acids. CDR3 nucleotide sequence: TGTGCCAGCAGCTTGGTCCAGGGCCAGGATGAAAAACTGTTTTTT. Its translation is CASSLVQGQDEKLFF.

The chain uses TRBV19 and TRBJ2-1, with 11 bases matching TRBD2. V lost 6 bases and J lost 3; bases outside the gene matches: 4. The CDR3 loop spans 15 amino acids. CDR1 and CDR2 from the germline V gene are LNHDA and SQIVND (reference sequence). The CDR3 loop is CASRLAGGVYNEQFF. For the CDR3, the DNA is TGTGCCAGTAGGCTAGCGGGAGGTGTCTACAATGAGCAGTTCTTC. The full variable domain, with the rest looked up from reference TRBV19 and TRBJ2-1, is DGGITQSPKYLFRKEGQNVTLSCEQNLNHDAMYWYRQDPGQGLRLIYYSQIVNDFQKGDIAEGYSVSREKKESFPLTVTSAQKNPTAFYLCASRLAGGVYNEQFFGPGTRLTVL.

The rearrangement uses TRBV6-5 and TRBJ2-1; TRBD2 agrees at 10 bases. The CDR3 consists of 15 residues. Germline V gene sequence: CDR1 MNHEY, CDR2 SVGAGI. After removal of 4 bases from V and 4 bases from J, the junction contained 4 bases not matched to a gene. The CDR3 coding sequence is TGTGCCAGCAGTTCAGGGACTAGCGTGTACAATGAGCAGTTCTTC. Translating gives CASSSGTSVYNEQFF.

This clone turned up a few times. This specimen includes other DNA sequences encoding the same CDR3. The DNA of the CDR3 is TGTGCCAGCAGCTTGGGGCTGAACACTGAAGCTTTCTTT. This gives the protein CASSLGLNTEAFF. The V call is TRBV5-5, the J call TRBJ1-1; D is undetermined. The CDR3 covers 13 residues. CDR1 and CDR2 (germline): SGHKS, YYEKEE (reference sequence). V was clipped by 0 bases and J by 0 bases, with 3 bases between them.

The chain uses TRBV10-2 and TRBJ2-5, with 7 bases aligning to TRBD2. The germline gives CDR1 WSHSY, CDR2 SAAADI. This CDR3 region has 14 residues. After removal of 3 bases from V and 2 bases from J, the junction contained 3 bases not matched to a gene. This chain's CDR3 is CASSDGGGQETQYF. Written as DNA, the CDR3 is TGCGCCAGCAGTGATGGGGGGGGGCAAGAGACCCAGTACTTC.

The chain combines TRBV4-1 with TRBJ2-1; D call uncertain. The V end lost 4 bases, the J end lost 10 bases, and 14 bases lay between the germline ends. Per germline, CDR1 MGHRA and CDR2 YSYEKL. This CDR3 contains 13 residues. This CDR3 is CASSPTPMWEQFF. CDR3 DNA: TGCGCCAGCAGCCCGACTCCTATGTGGGAGCAGTTCTTC.

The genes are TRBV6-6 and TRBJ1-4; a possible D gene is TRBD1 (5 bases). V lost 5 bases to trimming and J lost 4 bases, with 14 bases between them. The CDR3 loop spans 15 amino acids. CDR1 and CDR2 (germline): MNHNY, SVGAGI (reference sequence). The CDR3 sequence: CASSQSGAVNEKLFF. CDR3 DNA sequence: TGTGCCAGCAGTCAATCCGGGGCAGTTAATGAAAAACTGTTTTTT.

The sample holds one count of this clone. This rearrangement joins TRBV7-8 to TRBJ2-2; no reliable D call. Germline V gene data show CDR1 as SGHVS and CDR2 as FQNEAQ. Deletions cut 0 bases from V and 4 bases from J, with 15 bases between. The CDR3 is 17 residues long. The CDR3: CASSLAPGLLFTGELFF. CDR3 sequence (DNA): TGTGCCAGCAGCTTAGCGCCGGGCCTCTTATTCACCGGGGAGCTGTTTTTT.

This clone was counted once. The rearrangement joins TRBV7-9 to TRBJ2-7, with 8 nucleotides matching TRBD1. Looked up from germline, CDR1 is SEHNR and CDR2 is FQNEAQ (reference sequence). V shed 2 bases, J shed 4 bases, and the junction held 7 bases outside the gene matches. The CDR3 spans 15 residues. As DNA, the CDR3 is TGTGCCAGCAGCTTACTGGGACAGGCTTTATACGAGCAGTACTTC. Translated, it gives CASSLLGQALYEQYF.

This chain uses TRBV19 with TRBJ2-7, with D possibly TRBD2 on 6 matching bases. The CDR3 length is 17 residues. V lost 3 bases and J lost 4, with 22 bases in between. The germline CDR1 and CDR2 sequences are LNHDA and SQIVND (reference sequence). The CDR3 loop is CASSIGSSGLIPYEQYF. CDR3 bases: TGTGCCAGTAGTATTGGCTCCTCGGGACTCATTCCGTACGAGCAGTACTTC.

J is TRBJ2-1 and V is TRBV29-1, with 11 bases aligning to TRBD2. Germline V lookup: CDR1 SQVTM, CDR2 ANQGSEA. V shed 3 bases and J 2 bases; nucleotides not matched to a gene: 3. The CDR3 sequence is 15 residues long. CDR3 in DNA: TGCAGCGTTGACCCGACTAGCGGGGCCTACAATGAGCAGTTCTTC. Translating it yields CSVDPTSGAYNEQFF.

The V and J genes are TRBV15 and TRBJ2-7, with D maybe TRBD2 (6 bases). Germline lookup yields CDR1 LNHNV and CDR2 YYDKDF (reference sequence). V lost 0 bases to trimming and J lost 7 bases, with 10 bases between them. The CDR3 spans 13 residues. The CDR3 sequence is CATSRESGREQYF. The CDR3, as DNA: TGTGCCACCAGCAGAGAGTCAGGGAGGGAGCAGTACTTC.

The CDR3 reads CASSIGTGQWDTEAFF. CDR3 sequence (DNA): TGTGCCAGTAGTATAGGTACTGGACAATGGGACACTGAAGCTTTCTTT. The chain joins TRBV19 to TRBJ1-1; TRBD1 is a possible D gene (5 bases). Germline V CDR1 and CDR2: LNHDA, SQIVND (reference sequence). The V and J ends lost 1 base and 3 bases respectively, with 15 bases between them. The CDR3 loop spans 16 amino acids.

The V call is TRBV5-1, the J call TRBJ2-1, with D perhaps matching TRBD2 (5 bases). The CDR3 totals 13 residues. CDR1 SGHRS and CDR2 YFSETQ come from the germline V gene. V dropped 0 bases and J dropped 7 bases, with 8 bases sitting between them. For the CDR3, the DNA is TGCGCCAGCAGCTTGGGACGGGAAAATGAGCAGTTCTTC. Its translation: CASSLGRENEQFF.

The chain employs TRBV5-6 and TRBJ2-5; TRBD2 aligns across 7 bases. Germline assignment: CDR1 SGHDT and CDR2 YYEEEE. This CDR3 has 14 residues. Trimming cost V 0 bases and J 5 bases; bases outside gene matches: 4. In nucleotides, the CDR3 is TGTGCCAGCAGCTTGGGAGCGGGGTCGGAGACCCAGTACTTC. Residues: CASSLGAGSETQYF.

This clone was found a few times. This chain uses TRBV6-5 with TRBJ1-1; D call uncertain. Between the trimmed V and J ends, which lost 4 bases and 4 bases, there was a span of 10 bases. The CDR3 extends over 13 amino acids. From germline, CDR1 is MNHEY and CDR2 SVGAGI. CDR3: CASSWRGGTEAFF. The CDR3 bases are TGTGCCAGCAGTTGGCGGGGTGGCACTGAAGCTTTCTTT.

CDR3 bases: TGTGCCAGCAGCTTAAGCCTGGGGGGAGCCACTGATGGCTACACCTTC. Its protein is CASSLSLGGATDGYTF. The genes are TRBV7-2 and TRBJ1-2, with a weak D call TRBD1 (5 bases). This CDR3 is built from 16 residues. In germline, CDR1 is SGHTA, CDR2 FQGNSA. Trimming removed 2 bases from V and 6 bases from J, with 19 bases in between.

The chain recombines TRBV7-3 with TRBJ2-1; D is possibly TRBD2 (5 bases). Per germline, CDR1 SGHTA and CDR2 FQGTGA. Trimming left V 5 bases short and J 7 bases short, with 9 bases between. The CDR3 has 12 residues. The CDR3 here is CASSLTGNEQFF. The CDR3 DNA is TGTGCCAGCAGCCTCACGGGGAATGAGCAGTTCTTC. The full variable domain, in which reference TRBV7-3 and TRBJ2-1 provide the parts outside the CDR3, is GAGVSQTPSNKVTEKGKYVELRCDPISGHTALYWYRQSLGQGPEFLIYFQGTGAADDSGLPNDRFFAVRPEGSVSTLKIQRTERGDSAVYLCASSLTGNEQFFGPGTRLTVL.

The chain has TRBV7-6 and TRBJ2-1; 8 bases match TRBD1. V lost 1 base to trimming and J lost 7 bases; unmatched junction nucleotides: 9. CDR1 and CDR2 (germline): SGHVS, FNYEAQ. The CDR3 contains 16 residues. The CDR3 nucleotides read TGTGCCAGCAGCTTAGGTACAGACAGGGGTCGGAATGAGCAGTTCTTC. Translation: CASSLGTDRGRNEQFF.

This CDR3 reads CASSYGGGLAEAFF. The CDR3 nucleotides read TGTGCCAGCAGTTACGGGGGGGGTCTGGCTGAAGCTTTCTTT. V and J are TRBV6-5 and TRBJ1-1, with a tentative D call TRBD1 (5 bases). The ends were cut back, 2 bases at V and 6 bases at J, with 13 bases in the middle. This CDR3 spans 14 amino acids. Germline values: CDR1 MNHEY, CDR2 SVGAGI.

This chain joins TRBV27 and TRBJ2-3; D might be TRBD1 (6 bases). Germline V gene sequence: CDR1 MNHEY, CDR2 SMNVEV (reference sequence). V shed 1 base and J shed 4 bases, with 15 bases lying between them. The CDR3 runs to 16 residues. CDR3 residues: CASSLLGYRDSDTQYF. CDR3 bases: TGTGCCAGCAGTTTATTAGGTTACAGGGATTCAGATACGCAGTATTTT.

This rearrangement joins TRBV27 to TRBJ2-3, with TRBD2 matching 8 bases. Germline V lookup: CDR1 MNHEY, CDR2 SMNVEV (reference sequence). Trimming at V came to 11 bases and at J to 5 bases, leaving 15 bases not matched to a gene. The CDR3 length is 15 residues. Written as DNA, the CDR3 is TGTGCCCGCGGTTTTCGGGGTAGCGGGGAAGATACGCAGTATTTT. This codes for CARGFRGSGEDTQYF.

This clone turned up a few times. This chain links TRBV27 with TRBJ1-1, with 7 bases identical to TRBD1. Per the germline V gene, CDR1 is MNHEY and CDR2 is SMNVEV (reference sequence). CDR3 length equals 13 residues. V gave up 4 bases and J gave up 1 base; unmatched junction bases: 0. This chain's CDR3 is CASSWDRNTEAFF. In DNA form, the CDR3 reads TGTGCCAGCAGTTGGGACAGGAACACTGAAGCTTTCTTT.

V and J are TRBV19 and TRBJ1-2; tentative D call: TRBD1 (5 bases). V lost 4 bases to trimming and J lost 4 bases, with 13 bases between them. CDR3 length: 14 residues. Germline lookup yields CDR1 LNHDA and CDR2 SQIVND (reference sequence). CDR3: CASSTTVASYGYTF. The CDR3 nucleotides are TGTGCCAGTAGTACGACAGTTGCTAGCTATGGCTACACCTTC.

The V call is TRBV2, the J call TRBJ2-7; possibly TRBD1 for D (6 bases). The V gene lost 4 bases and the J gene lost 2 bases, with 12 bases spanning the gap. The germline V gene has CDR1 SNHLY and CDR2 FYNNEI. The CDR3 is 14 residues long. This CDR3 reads CASSGGQGTYEQYF. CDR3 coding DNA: TGTGCCAGCAGTGGGGGACAAGGGACCTACGAGCAGTACTTC.

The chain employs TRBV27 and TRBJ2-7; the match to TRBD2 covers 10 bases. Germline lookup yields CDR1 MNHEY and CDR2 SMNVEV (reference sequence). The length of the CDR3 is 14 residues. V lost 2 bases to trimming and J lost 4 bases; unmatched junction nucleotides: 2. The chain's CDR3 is CASSLTSGEYEQYF. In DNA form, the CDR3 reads TGTGCCAGCAGTTTAACTAGCGGGGAATACGAGCAGTACTTC.

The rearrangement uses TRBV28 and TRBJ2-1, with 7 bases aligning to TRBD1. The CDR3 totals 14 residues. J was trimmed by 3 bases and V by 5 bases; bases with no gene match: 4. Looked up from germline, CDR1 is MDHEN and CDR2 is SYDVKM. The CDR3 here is CASSHRDSYNEQFF. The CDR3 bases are TGTGCCAGCAGTCATCGGGACAGCTACAATGAGCAGTTCTTC. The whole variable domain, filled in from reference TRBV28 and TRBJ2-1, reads DVKVTQSSRYLVKRTGEKVFLECVQDMDHENMFWYRQDPGLGLRLIYFSYDVKMKEKGDIPEGYSVSREKKERFSLILESASTNQTSMYLCASSHRDSYNEQFFGPGTRLTVL.

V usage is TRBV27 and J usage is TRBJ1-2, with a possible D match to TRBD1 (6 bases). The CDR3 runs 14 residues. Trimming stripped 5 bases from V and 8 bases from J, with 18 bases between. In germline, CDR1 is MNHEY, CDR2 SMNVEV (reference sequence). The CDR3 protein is CASSQSPRGMGYTF. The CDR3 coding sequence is TGTGCCAGCAGTCAAAGTCCCAGGGGTATGGGCTACACCTTC.